This TCR beta chain comes out of a study of T cells after yellow fever vaccination (dated by TCRdb to the late 2010s). As for the study more broadly: The SMART-Seq v4 Ultra Low Input RNA kit was used to prepare libraries from fractions with low cell numbers. To follow T-cell clones before and after primary and booster YFV17D yellow fever vaccination, bulk TCR alpha and beta repertoires were sequenced over time. Blood was drawn at multiple timepoints before and after primary and secondary immunization, with bulk PBMC replicates and cell subsets isolated. Two healthy male donors, one aged 18 to 30 and one aged 30 to 40 years, were included in the cohort. Points the paper makes about the study in general: After the booster, most clones that had expanded after primary vaccination were detected again (around 97% of CD4 and roughly 86% of CD8), suggesting broad maintenance of memory. Because abundant contaminating clonotypes from the bulk population could be contained in FACS-sorted repertoires, computational filtering was required. The study included only two donors, which limits how far the findings can be generalized. Compared with the primary T-cell response, the secondary T-cell response was faster but weaker, reaching its peak on day 5 rather than on day 15. A small share of clonotypes was detected in both CD4 and CD8 compartments, with the overlap likely arising from convergent recombination.

Between the V and J ends, shortened by 3 bases and 9 bases respectively, the junction contains 12 bases. The germline V gene supplies CDR1 KGHSH and CDR2 LQKENI. The CDR3 goes from the cysteine to the phenylalanine over 13 residues. The DNA shown is the 39-base CDR3, in frame from base 1. Data came from an Illumina NovaSeq 6000. TCR cDNA was made using 5'RACE template switching, a step that added a universal primer site and unique molecular identifiers. Priming of cDNA synthesis was performed from both the TCR alpha and TCR beta constant segments. Two PCR steps were used to amplify libraries, with sample barcodes and sequencing adapters being added in the second step. Libraries were sequenced on Illumina HiSeq 2500 (2x100 bp) or NovaSeq (2x150 bp). The source study handled its data this way. MIGEC handled demultiplexing of reads and collapsing into UMI consensus sequences, while MiXCR performed V(D)J alignment. Vaccine-responding clonotypes were defined with edgeR using replicate PBMC samples, requiring FDR below 0.01 and a log2 fold change above 5 up to day 15. Each bulk clonotype was labeled CD4 or CD8 based on which sequenced repertoire, CD4 or CD8, contained the clonotype at higher abundance. The raw public reads went through TCRdb reprocessing: fastp at Q25, MiXCR clone calling, in-frame beta chains kept. Entries that share a CDR3 protein sequence are merged under the most common genes and DNA. These V and J calls originate from TCRdb's pipeline instead of the authors' own analysis. This sample lists some 240,000 distinct CDR3 sequences; roughly 3.3% were detected once. The ten largest make up 2.5% to 3.5% of the sample.

Interpreted using the paper, the treatment or condition label stands for: live attenuated yellow fever vaccine strain. A standard Ficoll-Paque protocol was used to isolate PBMCs from peripheral blood. Dynabeads CD4 and CD8 positive selection kits were used to isolate CD4 and CD8 T-cell fractions. TriZol was used to extract RNA from bulk PBMCs, from CD4 and CD8 fractions, and from dextramer-positive and dextramer-negative fractions. This clonotype was seen many times. The clone's antigen remains unknown. Per-base quality was not reported, and no clone a single base away is much larger than it. The sequence was obtained from a man between 18 and 35 years old who received the YFV17D yellow fever vaccine. Specimen: CD4+ T cells sorted from PBMCs, collected 10 days after the yellow fever booster vaccination. The rearrangement joined TRBV18 to TRBJ2-1, with the D gene call left open. The DNA is as follows: TGTGCCAGCTCACCGCCCCCCCCTGGTGAGCAGTTCTTC. Its protein reads: CASSPPPPGEQFF.